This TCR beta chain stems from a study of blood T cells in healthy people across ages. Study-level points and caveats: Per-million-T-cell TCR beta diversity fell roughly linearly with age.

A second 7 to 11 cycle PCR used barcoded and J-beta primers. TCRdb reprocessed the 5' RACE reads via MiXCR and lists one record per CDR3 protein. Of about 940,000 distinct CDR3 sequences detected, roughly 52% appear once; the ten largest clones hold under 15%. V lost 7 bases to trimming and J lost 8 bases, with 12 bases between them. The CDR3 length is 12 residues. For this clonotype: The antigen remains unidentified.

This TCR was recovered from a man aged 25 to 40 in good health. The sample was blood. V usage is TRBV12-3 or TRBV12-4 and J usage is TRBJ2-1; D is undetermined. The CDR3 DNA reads TGTGCCAGCACCCCTCGTAGGGATGAGCAGTTCTTC. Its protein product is CASTPRRDEQFF.